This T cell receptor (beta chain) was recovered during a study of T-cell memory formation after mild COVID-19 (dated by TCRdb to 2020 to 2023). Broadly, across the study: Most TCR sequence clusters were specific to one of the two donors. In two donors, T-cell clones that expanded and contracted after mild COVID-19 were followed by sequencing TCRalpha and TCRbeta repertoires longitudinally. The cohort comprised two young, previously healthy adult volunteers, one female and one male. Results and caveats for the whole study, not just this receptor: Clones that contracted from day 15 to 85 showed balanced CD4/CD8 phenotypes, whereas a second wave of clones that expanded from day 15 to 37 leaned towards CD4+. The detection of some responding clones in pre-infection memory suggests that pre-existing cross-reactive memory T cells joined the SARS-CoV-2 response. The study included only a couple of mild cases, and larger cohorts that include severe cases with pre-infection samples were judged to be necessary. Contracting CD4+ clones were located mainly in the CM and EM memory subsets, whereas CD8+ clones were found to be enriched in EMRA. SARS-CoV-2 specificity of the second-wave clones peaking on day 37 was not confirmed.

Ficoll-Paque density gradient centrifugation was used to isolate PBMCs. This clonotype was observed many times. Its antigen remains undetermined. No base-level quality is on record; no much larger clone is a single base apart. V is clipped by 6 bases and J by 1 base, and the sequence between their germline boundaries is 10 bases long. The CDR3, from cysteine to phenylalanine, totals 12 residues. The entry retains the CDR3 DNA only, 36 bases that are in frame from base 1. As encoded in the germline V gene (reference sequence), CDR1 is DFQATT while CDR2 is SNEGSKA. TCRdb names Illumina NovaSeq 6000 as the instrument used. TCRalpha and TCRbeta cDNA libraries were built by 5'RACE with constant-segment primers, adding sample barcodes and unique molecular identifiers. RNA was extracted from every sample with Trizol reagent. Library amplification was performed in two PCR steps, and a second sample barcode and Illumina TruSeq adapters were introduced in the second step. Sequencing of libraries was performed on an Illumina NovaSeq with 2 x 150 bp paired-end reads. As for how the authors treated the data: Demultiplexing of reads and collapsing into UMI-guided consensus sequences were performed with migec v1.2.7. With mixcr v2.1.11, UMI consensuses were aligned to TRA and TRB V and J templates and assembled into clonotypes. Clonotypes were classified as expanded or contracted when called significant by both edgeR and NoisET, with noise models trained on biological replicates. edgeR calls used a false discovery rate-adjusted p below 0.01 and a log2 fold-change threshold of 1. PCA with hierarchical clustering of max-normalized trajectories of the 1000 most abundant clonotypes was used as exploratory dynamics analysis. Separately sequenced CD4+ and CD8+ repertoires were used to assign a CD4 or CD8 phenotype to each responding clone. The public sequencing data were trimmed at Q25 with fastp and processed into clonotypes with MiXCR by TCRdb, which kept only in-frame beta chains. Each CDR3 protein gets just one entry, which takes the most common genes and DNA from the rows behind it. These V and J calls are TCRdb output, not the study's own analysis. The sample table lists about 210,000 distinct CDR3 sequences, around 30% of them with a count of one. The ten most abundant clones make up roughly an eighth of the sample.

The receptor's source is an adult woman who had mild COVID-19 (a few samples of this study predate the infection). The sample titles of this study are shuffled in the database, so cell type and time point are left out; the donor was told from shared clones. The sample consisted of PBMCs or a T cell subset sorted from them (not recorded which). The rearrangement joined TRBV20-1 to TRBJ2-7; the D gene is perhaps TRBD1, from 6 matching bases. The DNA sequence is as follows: TGCAGTGCCCTGACAGGTTCCTACGAGCAGTACTTC. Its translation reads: CSALTGSYEQYF.